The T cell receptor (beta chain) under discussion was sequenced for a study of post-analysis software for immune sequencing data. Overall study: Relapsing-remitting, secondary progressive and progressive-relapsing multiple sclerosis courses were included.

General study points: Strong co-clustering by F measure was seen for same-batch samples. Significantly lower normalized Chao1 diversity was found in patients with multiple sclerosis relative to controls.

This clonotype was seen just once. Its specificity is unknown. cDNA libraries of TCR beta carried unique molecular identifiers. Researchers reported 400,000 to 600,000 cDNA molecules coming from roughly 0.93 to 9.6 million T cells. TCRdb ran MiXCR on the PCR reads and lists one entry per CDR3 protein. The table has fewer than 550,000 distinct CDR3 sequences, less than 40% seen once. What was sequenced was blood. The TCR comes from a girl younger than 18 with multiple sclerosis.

The CDR3 nucleotides are TGCGCCAGCAGTGACCGGCGGGGTTTTACCTACGAGCAGTACTTC. This translates into CASSDRRGFTYEQYF. V gene TRBV10-1 combines with J gene TRBJ2-7; a weak D match, TRBD2 (6 bases). Trimming cost V 3 bases and J 2 bases, with 14 bases left between them. The CDR3 length is 15 residues. Germline-derived CDR1 and CDR2 are WNHNN and SYGVQD (reference sequence).